This T cell receptor (beta chain) was recovered during a study of CXCR3-negative and CXCR3-positive naive CD8 T cells. Study-level points and caveats: CXCR3-positive naive cells carried more hydrophobic TRB CDR3s than CXCR3-negative ones. Diversity was high in both naive subsets and much lower in memory cells. For the naive subsets, surface CD5 was similar, and TCR strength was inferred from TRB CDR3 properties. Both naive subsets, CXCR3-negative and CXCR3-positive, displayed similar TRBV-TRBJ usage, unlike memory cells.

Cells classed as naive CD8+ T cells were CD45RO-CCR7+CD27+CD95-. 5' RACE with UMI labels generated the TRB cDNA libraries. From the 5' RACE reads, TCRdb lists one entry per CDR3 protein and no DNA. With under 150,000 distinct CDR3 sequences in the sample, the ten largest clones hold around 0.62%. As for this clonotype: What it binds is unknown.

In germline, CDR1 is LGHNT, CDR2 FRNRAP. This CDR3 spans 13 amino acids. The chain links TRBV12-5 to TRBJ1-1. The specimen sequenced was naive CXCR3+ CD8+ T cells from blood. Subset indicated: CD45RO-CCR7+CD27+CD95- naive CD8+ T cells expressing CXCR3 (TNR3+). This TCR was sampled from a human donor in good health. Some clones in this sample may be carry-over from other donors' samples. The CDR3 loop is CASGFEENTEAFF.